A single count supports the clone carrying this T cell receptor (beta chain). J lost 4 bases, V lost 6 bases, and 4 bases had no gene match. This CDR3 is built from 15 residues. Germline-derived CDR1 and CDR2 are SEHNR and FQNEAQ (reference sequence). This specimen comes from a study of T cell changes during pregnancy in multiple sclerosis. The repertoire was sequenced with immunoSEQ multiplex PCR; TCRdb's copy has only in-frame clones and lacks some. The sample has about 80,000 clones; 92% are singletons. This chain uses TRBV7-9 with TRBJ2-1; TRBD2 matches at 12 bases. This receptor was identified in a female donor with multiple sclerosis, enrolled in a pregnancy study. The sequences come from peripheral blood, collected before pregnancy. DNA of the CDR3: TGTGCCAGCAGTCTAGCGGGAGGGAGATACAATGAGCAGTTCTTC. This codes for CASSLAGGRYNEQFF.